The 4 T cell receptor beta chains in this list originate from one sample, sequenced in a study of early T cells in non-severe SARS-CoV-2 infection. One entry per CDR3 protein, called by TCRdb with MiXCR from the 5' RACE reads. The sample yields fewer than 80,000 distinct CDR3 sequences, 10% to 15% seen once. Sequenced: whole blood. These receptor sequences come from an adult who was a healthcare worker with PCR-confirmed SARS-CoV-2 infection or an uninfected control (not recorded which).

This clonotype was found a few times. The CDR3 DNA follows: TGTGCCAGCTCAACCAGCGAGACCCTTTTAAGCGAGCAGTACTTC. Translated, it gives CASSTSETLLSEQYF. This sequence joins TRBV28 and TRBJ2-7; unclear D gene. Trimming pared 8 bases from V and 6 bases from J, leaving 23 bases between. This CDR3 region has 15 residues. Germline V gene lookup returns CDR1 MDHEN and CDR2 SYDVKM.

This clonotype was counted only a few times. The V call is TRBV27, the J call TRBJ2-5; D is possibly TRBD2 (5 bases). The V gene lost 2 bases and the J gene lost 7 bases, with 11 bases spanning the gap. The CDR3 is 13 residues long. Germline assignment: CDR1 MNHEY and CDR2 SMNVEV (reference sequence). The CDR3 spells CASSLGPLGTQYF. The CDR3 DNA sequence: TGTGCCAGCAGTTTAGGGCCACTAGGGACCCAGTACTTC.

This clonotype has a count of ten or more. This chain links TRBV4-1 with TRBJ2-2, with D unresolved. The CDR3 has 17 amino acids. The germline gives CDR1 MGHRA, CDR2 YSYEKL. Trimming left V 0 bases short and J 0 bases short, with 11 bases between. The CDR3 DNA follows: TGCGCCAGCAGCCAAGATTCCCACAGAGCGAACACCGGGGAGCTGTTTTTT. This sequence encodes CASSQDSHRANTGELFF.

This clonotype was recorded only once. V is TRBV20-1 and J is TRBJ1-2, with D perhaps matching TRBD1 (5 bases). There are 14 residues in the CDR3. V was pared by 6 bases and J by 4 bases, with 18 bases between. CDR1 is DFQATT, CDR2 SNEGSKA, per germline (reference sequence). The CDR3 loop is CSATPAGSSYGYTF. The CDR3, as DNA: TGCAGTGCGACCCCCGCAGGGTCGAGCTATGGCTACACCTTC.